This T cell receptor beta chain comes out of a study of blood T cell repertoires in COVID-19. Study as a whole: The United States, Italy and Spain supplied acute and convalescent COVID-19 samples. Sample material is recorded as cDNA or gDNA derived from T cells, B-cell-depleted T cells, or PBMCs.

The V gene's germline CDR1 is DFQATT and CDR2 SNEGSKA (reference sequence). Trimming pared 3 bases from V and 2 bases from J, leaving 13 bases between. There are 14 residues in the CDR3. In the authors' methods: Cell counts per sample came from amplifying reference gene primers. The repertoire was sequenced with immunoSEQ multiplex PCR; TCRdb's copy has only in-frame clones and lacks some. The DNA was the basis for D and trimming; V, J and clone size are from that table. The profile covers around 200,000 clones, with under 80% appearing a single time and about 14% taken by the ten largest. Sequencing used peripheral blood. The TCR sequence derives from a man aged 50-59 years who had recovered from COVID-19. This chain connects TRBV20-1 to TRBJ1-1; TRBD1 is a possible D gene (5 bases). CDR3 amino acids: CSASLDGGNTEAFF. Written as DNA, the CDR3 is TGCAGTGCTAGTTTGGACGGGGGAAACACTGAAGCTTTCTTT.